This TCR beta chain was sequenced during a study of cytomegalovirus exposure and HLA in healthy donors. Germline values: CDR1 SNHLY, CDR2 FYNNEI. The CDR3 is made up of 16 amino acids. Trimming shortened V by 0 bases and J by 3 bases, and 14 bases separated the two germline ends. The PCR used 60 Vbeta and 13 Jbeta primers. Using immunoSEQ multiplex PCR, the repertoire was profiled, and TCRdb retains in-frame clones only, with some absent. Its table lists 170,000 or so clones. The chain has TRBV2 and TRBJ1-2; a possible D gene is TRBD1 (6 bases). Input material: PBMCs. This sequence was found in a young man in good health and CMV-seronegative. The CDR3 DNA follows: TGTGCCAGCAGTGAAGCGAAAGACAGGTCGGACTATGGCTACACCTTC. Translation: CASSEAKDRSDYGYTF.